One sample yielded the 32 T cell receptor beta chains listed below, sequenced in a study of shared clonotypes between healthy human individuals. Naive CD8 cells were CD45RO-negative, positively selected for CCR7, excluding terminally differentiated effector memory CD45RA+ cells. Measured with immunoSEQ multiplex PCR; TCRdb has only the in-frame clones, and not every one. Here the sample spans fewer than 800,000 clones, about 92% being singletons. Sequencing was performed on naive CD8+ T cells sorted from blood. The receptors originated from a man aged 25-45 years in good health.

This sequence joins TRBV30 and TRBJ2-7; 10 nucleotides align to TRBD1. V lost 3 bases and J lost 2; bases outside the gene matches: 4. In germline, CDR1 is GTSNPN, CDR2 SVGIG (reference sequence). The CDR3 is made up of 14 amino acids. CDR3 residues: CAWSGGTGAYEQYF. CDR3 in DNA: TGTGCCTGGAGCGGCGGGACAGGGGCCTACGAGCAGTACTTC.

The genes are TRBV21-1 and TRBJ2-6; TRBD1 reflects the table's D call only, with no check against the DNA. TRBV21-1 represents a pseudogene. CDR3 length: 17 residues. As DNA, the CDR3 is TGTGCCAGCAGCAAAGCGCAAACAGACTCTGGGGCCAACGTCCTGACTTTC. Protein: CASSKAQTDSGANVLTF.

The chain recombines TRBV7-9 with TRBJ2-5; 8 bases agree with TRBD1. From germline, CDR1 is SEHNR and CDR2 FQNEAQ (reference sequence). V gave up 6 bases and J gave up 2 bases; unmatched junction bases: 5. This CDR3 has 14 amino acids. The CDR3 DNA follows: TGTGCCAGCAGACCGGGACAGGCTCAAGAGACCCAGTACTTC. Translation: CASRPGQAQETQYF.

V and J are TRBV4-2 and TRBJ2-5; D remains ambiguous. Germline V gene sequence: CDR1 LGHNA, CDR2 YNFKEQ. The V gene lost 4 bases and the J gene lost 3 bases, with 18 bases spanning the gap. The CDR3 spans 16 residues. CDR3 nucleotide sequence: TGTGCCAGCAGCCTAAGGGCGGATAATTTAAAAGAGACCCAGTACTTC. It specifies CASSLRADNLKETQYF.

V is TRBV2 and J is TRBJ1-3; the D is unclear. This CDR3 contains 15 residues. Germline V gene lookup returns CDR1 SNHLY and CDR2 FYNNEI. Deletions cut 8 bases from V and 0 bases from J, with 14 bases between. This chain's CDR3 is CASPPGGDSGNTIYF. The CDR3 DNA is TGTGCCAGCCCCCCGGGAGGTGACTCTGGAAACACCATATATTTT.

The chain combines TRBV2 with TRBJ2-5, with TRBD1 as a possible D gene (6 bases). From germline, CDR1 is SNHLY and CDR2 FYNNEI. With 5 bases removed from V and 1 base from J, the gap between germline ends came to 14 bases. CDR3 length: 15 residues. The CDR3 sequence: CASSRAGVPQETQYF. CDR3 sequence (DNA): TGTGCCAGCAGTAGGGCAGGGGTCCCCCAAGAGACCCAGTACTTC.

The V call is TRBV15, the J call TRBJ2-2, with TRBD2 matching over 9 bases. The CDR3 is 16 amino acids. Germline V gives CDR1 LNHNV, CDR2 YYDKDF (reference sequence). The V gene end was trimmed by 5 bases and the J gene end by 2 bases; junction bases not matched to a gene: 6. This chain's CDR3 is CATSVQGLANTGELFF. As DNA, the CDR3 is TGTGCCACCAGCGTACAGGGACTAGCAAACACCGGGGAGCTGTTTTTT. The complete variable domain, with remaining parts taken from reference TRBV15 and TRBJ2-2, reads DAMVIQNPRYQVTQFGKPVTLSCSQTLNHNVMYWYQQKSSQAPKLLFHYYDKDFNNEADTPDNFQSRRPNTSFCFLDIRSPGLGDTAMYLCATSVQGLANTGELFFGEGSRLTVL.

The V call is TRBV7-6, the J call TRBJ2-3, with D perhaps TRBD2 (5 bases). CDR1 and CDR2 from the germline V gene are SGHVS and FNYEAQ. The CDR3 extends over 14 amino acids. V lost 5 bases to trimming and J lost 2 bases, with 11 bases between them. The CDR3 nucleotides are TGTGCCAGCAGCCCATGGGGAGACACAGATACGCAGTATTTT. Amino acid sequence: CASSPWGDTDTQYF.

This clone has more than one count but fewer than ten. The chain couples TRBV25-1 to TRBJ2-2; D is possibly TRBD1 (6 bases). The CDR3 runs 11 residues. The V gene's germline CDR1 is MGHDK and CDR2 SYGVNS. Trimming cost V 11 bases and J 10 bases, with 14 bases left between them. CDR3 bases: TGTGCCTCAGGGGCGGGTGAGGAGCTGTTTTTT. Its protein product is CASGAGEELFF.

The rearrangement links TRBV7-6 to TRBJ2-7; 9 bases agree with TRBD1. The germline gives CDR1 SGHVS, CDR2 FNYEAQ. V dropped 5 bases and J dropped 4; count of bases not matched to a gene: 9. The CDR3 has 15 amino acids. The CDR3 DNA reads as TGTGCCAGCAGCATGGACAGGGGCGCGATATACGAGCAGTACTTC. It translates to CASSMDRGAIYEQYF.

The genes are TRBV25-1 and TRBJ2-1; 9 bases align to TRBD2. This CDR3 is 17 amino acids long. V trimming: 3 bases; J trimming: 2 bases; junction bases outside the gene matches: 8. CDR1 is MGHDK, CDR2 SYGVNS, per germline. The CDR3 DNA reads as TGTGCCAGCAGTGATTTATCTGCGGGAGGGCCCTACAATGAGCAGTTCTTC. Residues: CASSDLSAGGPYNEQFF.

This clone was counted between two and nine times. This chain uses TRBV11-2 with TRBJ2-1, with D perhaps matching TRBD2 (6 bases). In germline, CDR1 is SGHAT, CDR2 FQNNGV. V was cut by 5 bases and J by 0 bases, with 11 bases left in between. The CDR3 is 15 residues long. As DNA, the CDR3 is TGTGCCAGCAGCCTTACCGGGAGCTCCTACAATGAGCAGTTCTTC. It specifies CASSLTGSSYNEQFF.

V usage is TRBV28 and J usage is TRBJ1-2, with D possibly matching TRBD1 (6 bases). CDR1 is MDHEN, CDR2 SYDVKM, per germline. The CDR3 is made up of 15 amino acids. V shed 8 bases and J shed 4 bases, with 20 bases lying between them. CDR3 loop: CASSTTRGRGYGYTF. The CDR3 coding sequence is TGTGCCAGCTCCACAACCAGGGGACGAGGCTATGGCTACACCTTC.

This sequence joins TRBV6-6 and TRBJ2-1, with no clear D. The CDR3 length is 16 residues. Between the trimmed V and J ends, which lost 2 bases and 10 bases, there was a span of 21 bases. Germline lookup yields CDR1 MNHNY and CDR2 SVGAGI (reference sequence). The CDR3 bases are TGTGCCAGCAGTTACCCCCTAAATGACGGGCTCCGAGAGCAGTTCTTC. As protein: CASSYPLNDGLREQFF.

The chain has TRBV7-8 and TRBJ2-3; D perhaps matches TRBD2 (6 bases). This CDR3 contains 12 residues. Trimming stripped 5 bases from V and 10 bases from J, with 13 bases between. Germline V gene sequence: CDR1 SGHVS, CDR2 FQNEAQ. CDR3 sequence reads: CASSITGGPQYF. The CDR3 DNA follows: TGTGCCAGCAGCATTACAGGAGGGCCGCAGTATTTT. Variable domain in full (rest from reference TRBV7-8 and TRBJ2-3): GAGVSQSPRYKVAKRGQDVALRCDPISGHVSLFWYQQALGQGPEFLTYFQNEAQLDKSGLPSDRFFAERPEGSVSTLKIQRTQQEDSAVYLCASSITGGPQYFGPGTRLTVL.

The chain carries TRBV6-5 and TRBJ1-2; D perhaps matches TRBD1 (6 bases). The CDR3 runs to 13 residues. The V gene lost 2 bases and the J gene lost 2 bases, with 6 bases spanning the gap. The germline V gene has CDR1 MNHEY and CDR2 SVGAGI. The CDR3: CASSYTGNYGYTF. The CDR3 nucleotides read TGTGCCAGCAGTTACACAGGGAACTATGGCTACACCTTC.

Comments on this clone: Other DNA sequences in this specimen translate into the identical CDR3. The V call is TRBV11-2, the J call TRBJ2-3; D unresolved. CDR3 size: 11 residues. Germline V lookup: CDR1 SGHAT, CDR2 FQNNGV. The germline V and J ends were trimmed by 0 bases and 8 bases, with 3 bases remaining between them. The CDR3 is CASSLEGTQYF. In nucleotides, the CDR3 is TGTGCCAGCAGCTTAGAGGGTACGCAGTATTTT.

The chain combines TRBV13 with TRBJ2-7; 7 positions match TRBD1. The CDR3 length is 16 residues. CDR1 and CDR2 (germline): PRHDT, FYEKMQ (reference sequence). V lost 0 bases and J lost 1; bases outside the gene matches: 6. CDR3: CASSLGRGRGSYEQYF. The CDR3 DNA sequence: TGTGCCAGCAGCTTAGGCCGGGGCAGGGGGTCCTACGAGCAGTACTTC.

This clone was recorded many times. The CDR3 coding sequence is TGCGCCAGCAGCCAAGTGGTAGGGTCAACTAATGAAAAACTGTTTTTT. This gives the protein CASSQVVGSTNEKLFF. The chain recombines TRBV4-1 with TRBJ1-4; D remains unclear. This CDR3 has 16 residues. Germline CDR1 is MGHRA and CDR2 is YSYEKL. Deletions cut 1 base from V and 0 bases from J, with 9 bases between.

The rearrangement joins TRBV9 to TRBJ2-2; the D gene is possibly TRBD2 (5 bases). Trimming cost V 2 bases and J 4 bases, with 12 bases left between them. The CDR3 covers 15 residues. Germline CDR1 reads SGDLS; CDR2 reads YYNGEE. CDR3 sequence reads: CASSVSVRGTGELFF. In DNA, the CDR3 is TGTGCCAGCAGCGTCTCCGTCCGGGGCACCGGGGAGCTGTTTTTT.

V and J are TRBV5-5 and TRBJ2-6; D might be TRBD2 (5 bases). Germline loops: CDR1 SGHKS, CDR2 YYEKEE (reference sequence). This CDR3 comprises 15 residues. With 0 bases removed from V and 4 bases from J, the gap between germline ends came to 8 bases. CDR3 sequence: CASSLAGSGANVLTF. In DNA form, the CDR3 reads TGTGCCAGCAGCTTGGCGGGGTCCGGGGCCAACGTCCTGACTTTC.

CDR3 in amino acids: CASSRTDLSYEQYF. CDR3 coding DNA: TGTGCCAGCAGCCGGACAGATCTCTCCTACGAGCAGTACTTC. The V call is TRBV7-9, the J call TRBJ2-7, with D possibly matching TRBD1 (6 bases). Germline-derived CDR1 and CDR2 are SEHNR and FQNEAQ (reference sequence). The CDR3 covers 14 residues. V lost 5 bases, J lost 0 bases, and 11 bases lay in between.

J is TRBJ2-3 and V is TRBV4-1, with D hard to call. The CDR3 is 14 amino acids. Looked up from germline, CDR1 is MGHRA and CDR2 is YSYEKL. Trimming took 2 bases from V and 5 from J, leaving 11 bases between them. Here the CDR3 DNA reads TGCGCCAGCAGCCAATCTGACTTCCTAGATACGCAGTATTTT. Residues: CASSQSDFLDTQYF.

This clone was detected only once. The chain is built from TRBV7-6 and TRBJ2-7; D might be TRBD1 (5 bases). CDR3 length: 14 amino acids. Germline V CDR1 and CDR2: SGHVS, FNYEAQ. Trimming cost V 1 base and J 3 bases, with 10 bases left between them. CDR3 sequence (DNA): TGTGCCAGCAGCTTAGGACCGGACAACTACGAGCAGTACTTC. The encoded protein is CASSLGPDNYEQYF. Full variable domain (remainder filled in from reference TRBV7-6 and TRBJ2-7): GAGVSQSPRYKVTKRGQDVALRCDPISGHVSLYWYRQALGQGPEFLTYFNYEAQQDKSGLPNDRFSAERPEGSISTLTIQRTEQRDSAMYRCASSLGPDNYEQYFGPGTRLTVT.

The V call is TRBV6-5, the J call TRBJ2-7; D is possibly TRBD2 (6 bases). The CDR3 totals 13 residues. V gave up 4 bases and J gave up 7 bases, with 14 bases separating them. CDR1 and CDR2 from the germline V gene are MNHEY and SVGAGI. The CDR3 sequence: CASSFRDSREQYF. CDR3 DNA sequence: TGTGCCAGCAGTTTCCGGGACTCGAGGGAGCAGTACTTC.

Regarding this clone: The same CDR3 is also encoded by other DNA sequences in this sample. This chain joins TRBV9 and TRBJ2-1, with D possibly matching TRBD2 (6 bases). CDR3 length: 15 residues. Germline-derived CDR1 and CDR2 are SGDLS and YYNGEE. V lost 0 bases and J lost 3, with 10 bases in between. The CDR3 DNA follows: TGTGCCAGCAGCGTAGTAGGCGGGAACTACAATGAGCAGTTCTTC. Protein product: CASSVVGGNYNEQFF.

This clone was observed a single time. The chain links TRBV11-3 to TRBJ2-1, with D perhaps TRBD1 or TRBD2 (5 bases each). V lost 0 bases and J lost 4, with 10 bases in between. In germline, CDR1 is SGHNT, CDR2 YENEEA. The CDR3 runs to 15 residues. CDR3 bases: TGTGCCAGCAGCTTAGATGGGGGAGAGTACAATGAGCAGTTCTTC. Translating it yields CASSLDGGEYNEQFF.

The CDR3 sequence is CASRNGLNEQFF. CDR3 DNA: TGTGCCAGTAGAAACGGGCTGAATGAGCAGTTCTTC. The J gene is TRBJ2-1, the V gene TRBV19; no clear D gene. Trimming cost V 6 bases and J 7 bases, with 10 bases left between them. CDR1 and CDR2 (germline): LNHDA, SQIVND (reference sequence). This CDR3 has 12 amino acids.

About this clone: This same CDR3 is encoded by further DNA sequences in the sample. CDR3 in DNA: TGTGCCAGCCGCAGGGCCAACGTCCTGACTTTC. It specifies CASRRANVLTF. The gene calls are TRBV9 and TRBJ2-6; no clear D gene. This CDR3 has 11 residues. Trimming took off 7 bases at V and 5 bases at J, with 4 bases between the two ends. Germline CDR1 and CDR2: SGDLS and YYNGEE.

The V gene is TRBV29-1, the J gene TRBJ2-2; TRBD2 matches 15 bases. Germline V gene lookup returns CDR1 SQVTM and CDR2 ANQGSEA. J lost 5 bases, V lost 3 bases, and 4 bases had no gene match. The CDR3 spans 16 residues. CDR3 protein: CSVDLGLAGGTGELFF. In DNA form, the CDR3 reads TGCAGCGTTGACTTAGGACTAGCGGGAGGGACCGGGGAGCTGTTTTTT.

The chain couples TRBV20-1 to TRBJ1-1; D ambiguous. The germline V gene encodes CDR1 DFQATT and CDR2 SNEGSKA (reference sequence). The CDR3 is 10 amino acids. The ends were cut back, 5 bases at V and 10 bases at J, with 11 bases in the middle. This CDR3 is CSAFFLGAFF. The DNA for the CDR3 is TGCAGTGCTTTCTTCTTAGGAGCTTTCTTT.

Details on this clone: This specimen includes other DNA sequences encoding the same CDR3. The genes are TRBV7-9 and TRBJ2-1; TRBD1 is a possible D gene (6 bases). Germline assignment: CDR1 SEHNR and CDR2 FQNEAQ (reference sequence). Trimming stripped 6 bases from V and 0 bases from J, with 12 bases between. The CDR3 spans 15 residues. The CDR3 DNA is TGTGCCAGCAGTCCAGGGGTGAGCTCCTACAATGAGCAGTTCTTC. Translation gives CASSPGVSSYNEQFF.